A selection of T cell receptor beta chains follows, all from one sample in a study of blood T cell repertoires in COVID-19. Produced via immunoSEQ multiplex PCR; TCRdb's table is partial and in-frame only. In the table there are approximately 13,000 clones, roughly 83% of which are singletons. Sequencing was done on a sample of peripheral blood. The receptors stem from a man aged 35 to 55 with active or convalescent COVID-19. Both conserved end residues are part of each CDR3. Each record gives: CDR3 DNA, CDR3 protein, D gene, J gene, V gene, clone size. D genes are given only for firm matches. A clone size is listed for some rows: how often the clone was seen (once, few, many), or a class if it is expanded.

CDR3 DNA: TGTGCCAGCAGCCCTCATCCGGGACAGGGGGCAAGCGTTAGTGGGTACGAGCAGTACTTC
CDR3 protein: CASSPHPGQGASVSGYEQYF
D gene: TRBD1
J gene: TRBJ2-7
V gene: TRBV11-3
clone size: -

CDR3 DNA: TGTGCCAGCTCACCGGACTCCGGGCGGACTGAAGCTTTCTTT
CDR3 protein: CASSPDSGRTEAFF
D gene: -
J gene: TRBJ1-1
V gene: TRBV18
clone size: -

CDR3 DNA: TGTGCCAGCAGCCAAACTAGCGGGGGATTCTCTGGGGCCAACGTCCTGACTTTC
CDR3 protein: CASSQTSGGFSGANVLTF
D gene: TRBD2
J gene: TRBJ2-6
V gene: TRBV4-2
clone size: -

CDR3 DNA: TGTGCCAGCAGCTTACCGACAGGGGGCGGCCACGAGCAGTACTTC
CDR3 protein: CASSLPTGGGHEQYF
D gene: TRBD1
J gene: TRBJ2-7
V gene: TRBV7-2
clone size: -

CDR3 DNA: TGTGCCAGCATTATGACAGGGACTAACTATGGCTACACCTTC
CDR3 protein: CASIMTGTNYGYTF
D gene: TRBD1
J gene: TRBJ1-2
V gene: TRBV6-6
clone size: -

CDR3 DNA: TGTGCCAGCAGCCTGAAGATGACAGGGTCTGGCTACACCTTC
CDR3 protein: CASSLKMTGSGYTF
D gene: TRBD1
J gene: TRBJ1-2
V gene: TRBV11-2
clone size: medium-sized

CDR3 DNA: TGTGCCACCAGTGATCCGACTAGTCTTTGGGCAGATACGCAGTATTTT
CDR3 protein: CATSDPTSLWADTQYF
D gene: -
J gene: TRBJ2-3
V gene: TRBV24-1
clone size: -

CDR3 DNA: TGTGCTAGTGGCCCCCTAGTAGGGAGGGGGTCCCATGGCTACACCTTC
CDR3 protein: CASGPLVGRGSHGYTF
D gene: -
J gene: TRBJ1-2
V gene: TRBV12-5
clone size: -

CDR3 DNA: TGTGCCAGCTCACAGGACAGGGATAATTCACCCCTCCACTTT
CDR3 protein: CASSQDRDNSPLHF
D gene: TRBD1
J gene: TRBJ1-6
V gene: TRBV18
clone size: few

CDR3 DNA: TGTGCCAGCAGCTCGAGTAGTCGGGAGCAGTACTTC
CDR3 protein: CASSSSSREQYF
D gene: -
J gene: TRBJ2-7
V gene: TRBV3-1/TRBV3-2
clone size: -

CDR3 DNA: TGTGCCAGCAGGACAGGTTATGGCTACACCTTC
CDR3 protein: CASRTGYGYTF
D gene: -
J gene: TRBJ1-2
V gene: TRBV12-3/TRBV12-4
clone size: -

CDR3 DNA: TGTGCCAGCAGCTTAAGTCAGGGCGGCTCACCCCTCCACTTT
CDR3 protein: CASSLSQGGSPLHF
D gene: -
J gene: TRBJ1-6
V gene: TRBV11-3
clone size: -

CDR3 DNA: TGTGCCAGCAGTTACGAGGCTAGCGGGAGTTCTGAGCAGTTCTTC
CDR3 protein: CASSYEASGSSEQFF
D gene: TRBD2
J gene: TRBJ2-1
V gene: TRBV6-5
clone size: -

CDR3 DNA: TGTGCCAGCAGCCGGGTGGAAAACTATGGCTACACCTTC
CDR3 protein: CASSRVENYGYTF
D gene: -
J gene: TRBJ1-2
V gene: TRBV7-9
clone size: -

CDR3 DNA: TGTGCCAGCAGACCTCTAGCGGGAGGGGCCGGGGAGCTGTTTTTT
CDR3 protein: CASRPLAGGAGELFF
D gene: TRBD2
J gene: TRBJ2-2
V gene: TRBV6-5
clone size: -

CDR3 DNA: TGCGCCAGCAGCCCCGAACCTAGCGGGAGGGCCCACGAGCAGTACTTC
CDR3 protein: CASSPEPSGRAHEQYF
D gene: TRBD2
J gene: TRBJ2-7
V gene: TRBV4-1
clone size: medium-sized

CDR3 DNA: TGTGCCAGTAGTCCAACCGGGACTAGCGTCAATGAGCAGTTCTTC
CDR3 protein: CASSPTGTSVNEQFF
D gene: TRBD2
J gene: TRBJ2-1
V gene: TRBV19
clone size: -

CDR3 DNA: TGTGCCAGTAGGAGAGAGGGGACTTACAATGAGCAGTTCTTC
CDR3 protein: CASRREGTYNEQFF
D gene: -
J gene: TRBJ2-1
V gene: TRBV19
clone size: -

CDR3 DNA: TGTGCCAGCAGCCGACAGGGGGCTAACTATGGCTACACCTTC
CDR3 protein: CASSRQGANYGYTF
D gene: TRBD1
J gene: TRBJ1-2
V gene: TRBV3-1/TRBV3-2
clone size: -

CDR3 DNA: TGTGCCATCAGGGACATAGCCAAAAACATTCAGTACTTC
CDR3 protein: CAIRDIAKNIQYF
D gene: -
J gene: TRBJ2-4
V gene: TRBV10-3
clone size: -

CDR3 DNA: TGTGCCAGCAGCCCTAGCGGAATAGAGGGTACCGGGGAGCTGTTTTTT
CDR3 protein: CASSPSGIEGTGELFF
D gene: TRBD2
J gene: TRBJ2-2
V gene: TRBV11-3
clone size: -

CDR3 DNA: TGTGCCAGTAGTGGGGACAGCTTGAACACTGAAGCTTTCTTT
CDR3 protein: CASSGDSLNTEAFF
D gene: TRBD1
J gene: TRBJ1-1
V gene: TRBV19
clone size: -

CDR3 DNA: TGCGCCAGCAGTCTCACCCAGGGGATGAACACTGAAGCTTTCTTT
CDR3 protein: CASSLTQGMNTEAFF
D gene: -
J gene: TRBJ1-1
V gene: TRBV10-2
clone size: once

CDR3 DNA: TGTGCCAGCAGTTATCCCGAGACAGACCGCAGGCAGTACTTC
CDR3 protein: CASSYPETDRRQYF
D gene: -
J gene: TRBJ2-7
V gene: TRBV6-2/TRBV6-3
clone size: -

CDR3 DNA: TGTGCCAGCAGCTCCCCCGATGGGAGGTCCGGGCAGTACTTC
CDR3 protein: CASSSPDGRSGQYF
D gene: -
J gene: TRBJ2-7
V gene: TRBV7-2
clone size: -

CDR3 DNA: TGTGCCTGGAGAGGTCAGGCTGAGGGGCCCCAGCATTTT
CDR3 protein: CAWRGQAEGPQHF
D gene: -
J gene: TRBJ1-5
V gene: TRBV30
clone size: -

CDR3 DNA: TGTGCCAGCAGCCTAGGGAGGGCCACCTACAATGAGCAGTTCTTC
CDR3 protein: CASSLGRATYNEQFF
D gene: TRBD2
J gene: TRBJ2-1
V gene: TRBV7-2
clone size: -

CDR3 DNA: TGTGCCAGCAGCATCCGGGACAGGGATAACACCGGGGAGCTGTTTTTT
CDR3 protein: CASSIRDRDNTGELFF
D gene: TRBD1
J gene: TRBJ2-2
V gene: TRBV7-3
clone size: once

CDR3 DNA: TGCAGCGTTGACAGCGGCGGGGATACGCAGTATTTT
CDR3 protein: CSVDSGGDTQYF
D gene: -
J gene: TRBJ2-3
V gene: TRBV29-1
clone size: -

CDR3 DNA: TGTGCCACAGCGGACAGGGGGATCTTCTATGGCTACACCTTC
CDR3 protein: CATADRGIFYGYTF
D gene: TRBD1
J gene: TRBJ1-2
V gene: TRBV28
clone size: -

CDR3 DNA: TGTGCCAGCAGTGAGGCTAGGGAAGCTTTCTTT
CDR3 protein: CASSEAREAFF
D gene: -
J gene: TRBJ1-1
V gene: TRBV25-1
clone size: -

CDR3 DNA: TGTGCCATCAGGACCACAGGGGTGGACACTGAAGCTTTCTTT
CDR3 protein: CAIRTTGVDTEAFF
D gene: TRBD1
J gene: TRBJ1-1
V gene: TRBV10-3
clone size: -

CDR3 DNA: TGTGCCAGCAGCACCTCGGGGAGGGGAGGCACCGGGGAGCTGTTTTTT
CDR3 protein: CASSTSGRGGTGELFF
D gene: TRBD2
J gene: TRBJ2-2
V gene: TRBV13
clone size: -

CDR3 DNA: TGTGCCAGCAGCCTTATGACAGGGTTAAGGAACACTGAAGCTTTCTTT
CDR3 protein: CASSLMTGLRNTEAFF
D gene: TRBD1
J gene: TRBJ1-1
V gene: TRBV3-1/TRBV3-2
clone size: -

CDR3 DNA: TGTGCCACCAGCCCGAGAGTAGATACGCAGTATTTT
CDR3 protein: CATSPRVDTQYF
D gene: -
J gene: TRBJ2-3
V gene: TRBV6-4
clone size: few

CDR3 DNA: TGTGCCAGCAGCTCAGGCGCAGAGCTCACCGGGGAGCTGTTTTTT
CDR3 protein: CASSSGAELTGELFF
D gene: -
J gene: TRBJ2-2
V gene: TRBV7-3
clone size: -

CDR3 DNA: TGTGCCAGCAGCTTAGTTTTGGCAGGGAATGAAAAACTGTTTTTT
CDR3 protein: CASSLVLAGNEKLFF
D gene: -
J gene: TRBJ1-4
V gene: TRBV7-8
clone size: -

CDR3 DNA: TGTGCCAGTACGACAGGGAACTATGGCTACACCTTC
CDR3 protein: CASTTGNYGYTF
D gene: TRBD1
J gene: TRBJ1-2
V gene: TRBV19
clone size: -

CDR3 DNA: TGTGCCAGCAGCTCCCTAGGCAATCAGCCCCAGCATTTT
CDR3 protein: CASSSLGNQPQHF
D gene: -
J gene: TRBJ1-5
V gene: TRBV7-9
clone size: -

CDR3 DNA: TGTGCCACCAGCAGAGAGGGGGGTTTCAATGAAAAACTGTTTTTT
CDR3 protein: CATSREGGFNEKLFF
D gene: -
J gene: TRBJ1-4
V gene: TRBV15
clone size: -

CDR3 DNA: TGTGCCAGCAGTTACTCGCGGGTCGGGGCGGGGGCAGATACGCAGTATTTT
CDR3 protein: CASSYSRVGAGADTQYF
D gene: TRBD2
J gene: TRBJ2-3
V gene: TRBV6-2/TRBV6-3
clone size: -

CDR3 DNA: TGTGCCAGCAGCCGAGGAGGGGTGGAGGATGGCTACACCTTC
CDR3 protein: CASSRGGVEDGYTF
D gene: -
J gene: TRBJ1-2
V gene: TRBV3-1/TRBV3-2
clone size: -

CDR3 DNA: TGTGCCGGCCCTAGGTCCCCGGGACAGGGTTCCCATGAGCAGTTCTTC
CDR3 protein: CAGPRSPGQGSHEQFF
D gene: TRBD1
J gene: TRBJ2-1
V gene: TRBV6-9
clone size: -

CDR3 DNA: TGTGCCAGCAGCGCGGGAAGGGCTAGCGGGGAGCTGTTTTTT
CDR3 protein: CASSAGRASGELFF
D gene: -
J gene: TRBJ2-2
V gene: TRBV9
clone size: -

CDR3 DNA: TGTGCCAGCAGAACCGGGACTAGCAGCGGGGAGCTGTTTTTT
CDR3 protein: CASRTGTSSGELFF
D gene: TRBD2
J gene: TRBJ2-2
V gene: TRBV9
clone size: -

CDR3 DNA: TGTGCCAGCAGCCCGGGGGGGGCCCTACAAGAGACCCAGTACTTC
CDR3 protein: CASSPGGALQETQYF
D gene: TRBD2
J gene: TRBJ2-5
V gene: TRBV7-2
clone size: -

CDR3 DNA: TGTGCCTGGAGTACGACAGCCGGGCCGAACTCCTACGAGCAGTACTTC
CDR3 protein: CAWSTTAGPNSYEQYF
D gene: -
J gene: TRBJ2-7
V gene: TRBV30
clone size: -

CDR3 DNA: TGTGCTAGTGGTTTGGCGGTCGGCACGGGAGACCTCTCTGGAAACACCATATATTTT
CDR3 protein: CASGLAVGTGDLSGNTIYF
D gene: -
J gene: TRBJ1-3
V gene: TRBV12-5
clone size: -

CDR3 DNA: TGTGCCAGCAGCGTAGATCCCTATGATACGCAGTATTTT
CDR3 protein: CASSVDPYDTQYF
D gene: -
J gene: TRBJ2-3
V gene: TRBV9
clone size: -

CDR3 DNA: TGTGCCAGCAGCCAAGCTGGAGCGAACTACGAGCAGTACTTC
CDR3 protein: CASSQAGANYEQYF
D gene: -
J gene: TRBJ2-7
V gene: TRBV14
clone size: once

CDR3 DNA: TGTGCCAGCAGTTTACAGGATACCTACGAGCAGTACTTC
CDR3 protein: CASSLQDTYEQYF
D gene: -
J gene: TRBJ2-7
V gene: TRBV27
clone size: -

CDR3 DNA: TGTGCCAGCAGCTTAGAAGGACACTCACCCCTCCACTTT
CDR3 protein: CASSLEGHSPLHF
D gene: -
J gene: TRBJ1-6
V gene: TRBV11-2
clone size: -

CDR3 DNA: TGCGCCAGCAGCCAAGACAGGGGGGAAAAACTGTTTTTT
CDR3 protein: CASSQDRGEKLFF
D gene: TRBD1
J gene: TRBJ1-4
V gene: TRBV4-3
clone size: -